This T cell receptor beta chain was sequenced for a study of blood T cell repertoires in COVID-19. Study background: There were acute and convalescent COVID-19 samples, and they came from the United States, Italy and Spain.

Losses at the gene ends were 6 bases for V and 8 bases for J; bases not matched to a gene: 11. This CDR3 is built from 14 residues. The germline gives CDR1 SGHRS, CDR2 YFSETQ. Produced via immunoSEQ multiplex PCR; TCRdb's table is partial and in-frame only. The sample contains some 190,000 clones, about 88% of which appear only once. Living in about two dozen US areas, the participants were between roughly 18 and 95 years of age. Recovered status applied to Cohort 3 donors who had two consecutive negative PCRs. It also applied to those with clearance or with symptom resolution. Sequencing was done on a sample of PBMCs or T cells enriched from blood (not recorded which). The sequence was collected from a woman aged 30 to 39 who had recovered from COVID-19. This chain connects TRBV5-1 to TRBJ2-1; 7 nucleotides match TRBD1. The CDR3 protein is CASNRGTGAHEQFF. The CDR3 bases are TGCGCCAGCAATCGGGGAACAGGGGCCCATGAGCAGTTCTTC.